These T cell receptor beta chains were read from a single sample in a study of cytomegalovirus exposure and HLA in healthy donors. Clones were sequenced by immunoSEQ multiplex PCR, and TCRdb holds only the in-frame ones, with some missing. Of under 200,000 clones in the sample, 75% to 85% are singletons; the top ten hold about 10%. The sequenced sample was PBMCs. These receptors were collected from a man between 50 and 59 years old in good health and CMV-seropositive. The CDR3 runs from the conserved cysteine through the conserved F or W. The D gene is left open where the match is weak. Clone sizes are given selectively: once, few, many, or a class where the clone is expanded.

d_call	clone_size	v_call	j_call	cdr3_nt	cdr3_aa
TRBD1	-	TRBV7-9	TRBJ2-5	TGTGCCAGCAGCTTGGACAGGGGGGAGGAGACCCAGTACTTC	CASSLDRGEETQYF
-	-	TRBV9	TRBJ2-1	TGTGCCAGCAGCGTAGAATCGAGCTCCTACAATGAGCAGTTCTTC	CASSVESSSYNEQFF
TRBD2	-	TRBV5-6	TRBJ2-5	TGTGCCAGCAGCTTGTTGCCTAGCGGGGTTCAAGAGACCCAGTACTTC	CASSLLPSGVQETQYF
-	-	TRBV28	TRBJ2-2	TGTGCCAGCAGTCAACCGGGACTGGCAAAGGCCGGGGAGCTGTTTTTT	CASSQPGLAKAGELFF
TRBD1	-	TRBV4-1	TRBJ2-7	TGCGCCAGCAGCCAAGACCAGGGACAGGGGGGCTACGAGCAGTACTTC	CASSQDQGQGGYEQYF
TRBD2	once	TRBV25-1	TRBJ2-3	TGTGCCAGCAGTGACACTAGCGGGTTCACAGATACGCAGTATTTT	CASSDTSGFTDTQYF
TRBD1	-	TRBV5-4	TRBJ2-5	TGTGCCAGCAGCTTTTCCGGGACAGGGGGCCGGGAGACCCAGTACTTC	CASSFSGTGGRETQYF
TRBD2	few	TRBV14	TRBJ2-7	TGTGCCAGCAGCCGACTAGCGGGGAGCTCCTACGAGCAGTACTTC	CASSRLAGSSYEQYF
-	-	TRBV6-5	TRBJ2-7	TGTGCCAGCAGTTACTCGATGGTAACTTCCTACGAGCAGTACTTC	CASSYSMVTSYEQYF
-	-	TRBV7-9	TRBJ1-1	TGTGCCAGCAGCCAGGGAGGTGCTACTGGCACTGAAGCTTTCTTT	CASSQGGATGTEAFF
TRBD2	-	TRBV30	TRBJ2-1	TGTGCCTGGAGTGTTCGCCTAGCGGGAGTGTATTACAATGAGCAGTTCTTC	CAWSVRLAGVYYNEQFF
TRBD1	-	TRBV28	TRBJ2-5	TGTGCCAGCAGTTTAACAGGGGGGGAGACCCAGTACTTC	CASSLTGGETQYF
TRBD2	-	TRBV19	TRBJ2-4	TGTGCCAGTAGTGCGACTAGCGGGAGGGGAAACATTCAGTACTTC	CASSATSGRGNIQYF
-	-	TRBV7-9	TRBJ2-2	TGTGCCAGTTATCCAGGGGATCCCGGGGAGCTGTTTTTT	CASYPGDPGELFF
TRBD1	once	TRBV30	TRBJ1-2	TGTGCCTGGACCGGACAGGGGCGAAACTATGGCTACACCTTC	CAWTGQGRNYGYTF
TRBD1	-	TRBV28	TRBJ2-2	TGTGCCAGCAGGCGGGACAGGTTCCCCGGGGAGCTGTTTTTT	CASRRDRFPGELFF
TRBD1	few	TRBV14	TRBJ1-2	TGTGCCAGCAGCCCGAGGACAGGAGAGGGCTACACCTTC	CASSPRTGEGYTF
TRBD1	few	TRBV6-5	TRBJ1-2	TGTGCCAGCAACCAAGGACAGGGGGATCACTATGGCTACACCTTC	CASNQGQGDHYGYTF
TRBD1	-	TRBV10-3	TRBJ2-1	TGTGCCATCAGTGATGGGGGACAGAGAATCTACAATGAGCAGTTCTTC	CAISDGGQRIYNEQFF
-	-	TRBV11-1	TRBJ2-1	TGTGCCAGCAGCCTCTCCCCGGGACAAGGTCAATTCTTC	CASSLSPGQGQFF
TRBD1	-	TRBV2	TRBJ2-7	TGTGCCAGCAGTGGCGACAGGGTGTACAACGAGCAGTACTTC	CASSGDRVYNEQYF
TRBD1	-	TRBV19	TRBJ1-1	TGTGCCAGTAGAACAACAGGGGGCACTGAAGCTTTCTTT	CASRTTGGTEAFF
-	-	TRBV4-3	TRBJ2-7	TGCGCCAGCAGCCAAGAGAGACAGCTTGCCTACGAGCAGTACTTC	CASSQERQLAYEQYF
-	once	TRBV29-1	TRBJ2-7	TGCAGCGCGGTTAATGCGGGGGCGTACGAGCAGTACTTC	CSAVNAGAYEQYF
TRBD1	-	TRBV4-3	TRBJ1-1	TGCGCCAGCAGCCAAGATCGGGCAGGGGGGAACACTGAAGCTTTCTTT	CASSQDRAGGNTEAFF
TRBD1	-	TRBV29-1	TRBJ1-1	TGCAGCGCTCAGGGGGCCACCATGAACACTGAAGCTTTCTTT	CSAQGATMNTEAFF
-	-	TRBV21-1	TRBJ1-4	TGTGCCAGCACTAAGCGGCAGCTTAATGAAAAACTGTTTTTT	CASTKRQLNEKLFF
-	-	TRBV5-1	TRBJ2-7	TGCGCCAGCAGCTTGGGGGACATCTCCTACGAGCAGTACTTC	CASSLGDISYEQYF